The present T cell receptor beta chain was sequenced within a study of identical twins. Only a few counts were recorded for this clonotype. The antigen remains unidentified. Study-wide points: Within cord blood, abundant beta clonotypes carried fewer insertions, but memory repertoires showed no such trend. Instead of following the same donors, the conclusions were based on cross-sectional statistical analysis.

TCRdb redid the calling of the 5' RACE reads with MiXCR, one entry per CDR3 protein. The sample has 650,000 to 750,000 distinct CDR3 sequences; roughly 20% are singletons. CDR1 and CDR2 from the germline V gene are SGHDT and YYEEEE. The CDR3 contains 14 residues. V dropped 4 bases and J dropped 6 bases, with 14 bases sitting between them. The data also belong to a second study, concerning T cells expressing NK-cell markers.

The TCR originated in a woman aged 18-29 years in good health. The gene calls are TRBV5-6 and TRBJ2-1; possibly TRBD1 or TRBD2 for D (5 bases each). Sequenced input: PBMCs. The CDR3 spells CASSMGDARNEQFF. In DNA form, the CDR3 reads TGTGCCAGCAGCATGGGGGACGCTCGCAATGAGCAGTTCTTC.